This TCR beta chain was documented in a study of shared clonotypes between healthy human individuals. Clones were sequenced by immunoSEQ multiplex PCR, and TCRdb holds only the in-frame ones, with some missing. The data contain roughly 2,000,000 clones, 80% to 95% of them singletons. The germline V gene has CDR1 SEHNR and CDR2 FQNEAQ (reference sequence). V was trimmed by 6 bases and J by 5 bases, leaving 5 bases between them. CDR3 length: 12 amino acids. CD8 cells classed as naive were CD45RO-negative and positively selected for CCR7, excluding terminally differentiated effector memory CD45RA+ cells.

The specimen was naive CD8+ T cells from PBMCs. V usage is TRBV7-9 and J usage is TRBJ1-6; no clear D. The clonotype comes from a man in his late teens or twenties in good health. Some clones in this sample may be carry-over from other donors' samples. CDR3 in DNA: TGTGCCAGCAGACCAGATAATTCACCCCTCCACTTT. As protein: CASRPDNSPLHF.